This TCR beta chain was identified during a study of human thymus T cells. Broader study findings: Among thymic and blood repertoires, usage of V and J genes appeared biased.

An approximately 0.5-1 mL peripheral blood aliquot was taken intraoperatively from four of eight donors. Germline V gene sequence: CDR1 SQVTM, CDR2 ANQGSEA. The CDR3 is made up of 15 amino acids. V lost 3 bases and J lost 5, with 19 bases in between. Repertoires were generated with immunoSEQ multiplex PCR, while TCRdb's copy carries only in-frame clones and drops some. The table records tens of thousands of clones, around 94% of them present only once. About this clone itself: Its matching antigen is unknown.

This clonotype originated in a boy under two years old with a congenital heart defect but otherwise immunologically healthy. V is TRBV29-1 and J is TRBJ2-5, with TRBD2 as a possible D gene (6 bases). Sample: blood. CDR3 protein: CSVDRVGSAGETQYF. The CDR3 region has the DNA TGCAGCGTTGACAGGGTCGGGAGTGCGGGGGAGACCCAGTACTTC.